This T cell receptor beta chain comes out of a study of OX40 agonist ivuxolimab in advanced cancers. Study details: Dose-escalation subjects each had hepatocellular carcinoma, melanoma, renal cell or head and neck cancer. With a range of roughly 20 to 90, age averaged 60 years, and 75% to 90% were male. Participants could have had prior anti-PD-1, anti-PD-L1 or anti-CTLA-4 therapy, and around 40% had some.

Profiling relied on immunoSEQ multiplex PCR, and the TCRdb table lists in-frame clones only, not all of them. This sample has tens of thousands of clones, with approximately 90% found just once. V gave up 1 base and J gave up 4 bases, with 10 bases separating them. This CDR3 contains 13 residues. Germline V CDR1 and CDR2: GTSNPN, SVGIG (reference sequence). The chain links TRBV30 to TRBJ2-5, with D tentatively TRBD1 (5 bases). Sample: CD4+ or CD8+ T cells sorted from blood, taken in a trial of the OX40 agonist ivuxolimab. The receptor's source is an adult with an advanced solid tumor such as melanoma, head and neck, liver or kidney cancer. The CDR3 loop is CAWSEGVGETQYF. CDR3 DNA: TGTGCCTGGAGTGAAGGGGTAGGAGAGACCCAGTACTTC.